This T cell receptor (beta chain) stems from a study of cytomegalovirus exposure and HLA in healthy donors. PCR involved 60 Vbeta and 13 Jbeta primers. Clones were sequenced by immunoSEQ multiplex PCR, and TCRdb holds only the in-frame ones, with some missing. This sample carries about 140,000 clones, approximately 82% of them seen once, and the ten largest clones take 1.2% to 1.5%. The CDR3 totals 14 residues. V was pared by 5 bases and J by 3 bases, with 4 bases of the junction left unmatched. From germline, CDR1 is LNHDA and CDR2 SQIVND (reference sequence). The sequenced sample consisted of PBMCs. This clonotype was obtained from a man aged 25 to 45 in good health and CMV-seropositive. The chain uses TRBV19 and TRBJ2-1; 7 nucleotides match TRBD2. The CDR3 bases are TGTGCCAGTAGTTGGCGGGAGCGCTACAATGAGCAGTTCTTC. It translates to CASSWRERYNEQFF.